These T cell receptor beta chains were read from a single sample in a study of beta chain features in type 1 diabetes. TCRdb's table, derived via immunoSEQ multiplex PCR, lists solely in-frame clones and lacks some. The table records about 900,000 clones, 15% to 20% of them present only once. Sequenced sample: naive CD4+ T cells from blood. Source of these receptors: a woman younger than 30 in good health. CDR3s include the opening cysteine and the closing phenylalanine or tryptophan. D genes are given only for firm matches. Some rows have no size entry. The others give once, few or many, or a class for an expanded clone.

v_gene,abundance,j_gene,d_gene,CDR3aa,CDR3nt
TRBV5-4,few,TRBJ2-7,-,CASSSLRGHEQYF,TGTGCCAGCAGCTCGTTAAGGGGTCACGAGCAGTACTTC
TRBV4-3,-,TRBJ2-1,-,CASSQEPRHNEQFF,TGCGCCAGCAGCCAAGAACCCAGGCACAATGAGCAGTTCTTC
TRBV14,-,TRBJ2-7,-,CASSQITGVSYEQYF,TGTGCCAGCAGCCAAATTACTGGGGTTTCCTACGAGCAGTACTTC
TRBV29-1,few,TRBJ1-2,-,CSVGYNYGYTF,TGCAGCGTTGGGTATAACTATGGCTACACCTTC
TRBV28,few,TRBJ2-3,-,CASSLFDTQYF,TGTGCCAGCAGTTTATTCGATACGCAGTATTTT
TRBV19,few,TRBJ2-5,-,CASSSRRVEETQYF,TGTGCCAGTAGTTCCCGACGGGTGGAAGAGACCCAGTACTTC
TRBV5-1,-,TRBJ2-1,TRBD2,CASSLATSGDQDEQFF,TGCGCCAGCAGCTTGGCGACTAGCGGGGATCAGGATGAGCAGTTCTTC
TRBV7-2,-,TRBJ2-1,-,CASSFSYNEQFF,TGTGCCAGCAGCTTCTCCTACAATGAGCAGTTCTTC
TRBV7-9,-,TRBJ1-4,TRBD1,CASSRWTGSYEKLFF,TGTGCCAGCAGCAGATGGACAGGGAGTTATGAAAAACTGTTTTTT
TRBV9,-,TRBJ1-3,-,CASSVSGTVRNTIYF,TGTGCCAGCAGCGTATCGGGCACCGTCCGAAACACCATATATTTT
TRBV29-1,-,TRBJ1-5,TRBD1,CSVKVNRDRNQPQHF,TGCAGCGTTAAGGTGAACCGGGACAGAAATCAGCCCCAGCATTTT
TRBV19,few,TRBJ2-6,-,CASSEQGANVLTF,TGTGCCAGTAGTGAACAGGGGGCCAACGTCCTGACTTTC
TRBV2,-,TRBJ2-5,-,CASNKEGARETQYF,TGTGCCAGCAATAAGGAGGGGGCGAGGGAGACCCAGTACTTC
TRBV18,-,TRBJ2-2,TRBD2,CASSQTSGRNTGELFF,TGTGCCAGCTCACAGACTAGCGGGAGGAACACCGGGGAGCTGTTTTTT
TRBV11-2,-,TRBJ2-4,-,CASSPGNRNIQYF,TGTGCCAGCTCTCCGGGAAACCGAAACATTCAGTACTTC
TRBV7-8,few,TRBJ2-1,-,CASSYQTLAFNEQFF,TGTGCCAGCAGCTACCAAACCCTAGCGTTCAATGAGCAGTTCTTC
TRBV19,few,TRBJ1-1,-,CASGRLPKPEEAFF,TGTGCCAGCGGACGTCTTCCAAAACCAGAAGAAGCTTTCTTT
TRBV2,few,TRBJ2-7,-,CASSEAIYEQYF,TGTGCCAGCAGTGAAGCGATATACGAGCAGTACTTC
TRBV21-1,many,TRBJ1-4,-,CASSKTSRGRGSEKLFF,TGTGCCAGCAGCAAGACTTCGCGGGGCAGAGGGAGTGAAAAACTGTTTTTT
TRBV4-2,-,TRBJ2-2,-,CASSQDQGLTTGELFF,TGTGCCAGCAGCCAAGATCAGGGACTTACCACCGGGGAGCTGTTTTTT
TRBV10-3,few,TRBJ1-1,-,CAISGDSWNTEAFF,TGTGCCATCAGTGGTGACAGTTGGAACACTGAAGCTTTCTTT
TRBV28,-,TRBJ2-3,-,CASSLGQGRDTQYF,TGTGCCAGCAGTTTGGGGCAGGGTCGGGATACGCAGTATTTT
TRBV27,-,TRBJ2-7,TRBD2,CASRIRGGSEQYF,TGTGCCAGTCGGATAAGGGGCGGGAGCGAGCAGTACTTC
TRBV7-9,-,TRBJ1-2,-,CASSLDNRWGYTF,TGTGCCAGCAGCTTAGATAACCGGTGGGGCTACACCTTC
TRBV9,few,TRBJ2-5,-,CASSVDVGGGYPETQYF,TGTGCCAGCAGCGTAGATGTCGGAGGAGGGTATCCAGAGACCCAGTACTTC
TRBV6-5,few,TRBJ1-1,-,CASSYGLRGARTEAFF,TGTGCCAGCAGTTACGGCTTGAGGGGGGCGAGGACTGAAGCTTTCTTT
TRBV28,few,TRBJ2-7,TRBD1,CASSPGQGLYEQYF,TGTGCCAGCAGTCCGGGACAGGGTCTCTACGAGCAGTACTTC
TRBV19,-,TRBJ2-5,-,CASSTNRLANDPEETQYF,TGTGCCAGTAGTACTAACCGGCTAGCGAACGATCCAGAAGAGACCCAGTACTTC
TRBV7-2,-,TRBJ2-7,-,CASSLSQGYEQYF,TGTGCCAGCAGCTTATCACAGGGCTACGAGCAGTACTTC
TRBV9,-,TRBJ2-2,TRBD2,CASSVNRLTGGLAGGGELFF,TGTGCCAGCAGCGTAAACCGCCTAACAGGGGGACTAGCGGGAGGCGGGGAGCTGTTTTTT
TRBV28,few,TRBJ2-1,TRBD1,CASSFRSTGYMYNEQFF,TGTGCCAGCAGTTTTCGCTCGACAGGGTATATGTACAATGAGCAGTTCTTC
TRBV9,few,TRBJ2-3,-,CASSASGRADTQYF,TGTGCCAGCAGCGCCTCGGGCAGAGCAGATACGCAGTATTTT
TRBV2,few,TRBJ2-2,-,CASSEAHYPWPLF,TGTGCCAGCAGTGAAGCGCACTATCCATGGCCTCTGTTT
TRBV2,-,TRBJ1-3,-,CASSRNSGNTIYF,TGTGCCAGCAGTAGGAACTCTGGAAACACCATATATTTT
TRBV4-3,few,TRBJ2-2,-,CASSQDLRENTGELFF,TGCGCCAGCAGCCAAGATCTGCGGGAGAACACCGGGGAGCTGTTTTTT
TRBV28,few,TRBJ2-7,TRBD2,CASRSPGLAGRDSYEQYF,TGTGCCAGCAGGAGCCCGGGACTAGCGGGACGCGACTCCTACGAGCAGTACTTC
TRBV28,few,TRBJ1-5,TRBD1,CASRVEGQGYNQPQHF,TGTGCCAGCAGAGTTGAGGGACAGGGGTACAATCAGCCCCAGCATTTT
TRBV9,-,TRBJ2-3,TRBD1,CASSARTGYGTDTQYF,TGTGCCAGCAGCGCTCGGACAGGGTATGGCACAGATACGCAGTATTTT
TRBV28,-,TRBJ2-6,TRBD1,CASRLGGAALARTSVLTF,TGTGCCAGCAGGTTAGGGGGCGCGGCACTGGCTCGGACCAGCGTCCTGACTTTC
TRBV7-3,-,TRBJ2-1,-,CASSHPRPDEQFF,TGTGCCAGCAGCCACCCCCGTCCGGATGAGCAGTTCTTC
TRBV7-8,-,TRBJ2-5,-,CASSLGVLAQETQYF,TGTGCCAGCAGCTTAGGGGTCCTAGCGCAAGAGACCCAGTACTTC
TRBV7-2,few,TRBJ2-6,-,CATAYRATRANVLTF,TGTGCCACCGCCTACAGGGCCACGAGGGCCAACGTCCTGACTTTC
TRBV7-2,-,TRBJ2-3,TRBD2,CASSHRTSGRGDTQYF,TGTGCCAGCAGCCACAGGACTAGCGGGAGGGGAGATACGCAGTATTTT